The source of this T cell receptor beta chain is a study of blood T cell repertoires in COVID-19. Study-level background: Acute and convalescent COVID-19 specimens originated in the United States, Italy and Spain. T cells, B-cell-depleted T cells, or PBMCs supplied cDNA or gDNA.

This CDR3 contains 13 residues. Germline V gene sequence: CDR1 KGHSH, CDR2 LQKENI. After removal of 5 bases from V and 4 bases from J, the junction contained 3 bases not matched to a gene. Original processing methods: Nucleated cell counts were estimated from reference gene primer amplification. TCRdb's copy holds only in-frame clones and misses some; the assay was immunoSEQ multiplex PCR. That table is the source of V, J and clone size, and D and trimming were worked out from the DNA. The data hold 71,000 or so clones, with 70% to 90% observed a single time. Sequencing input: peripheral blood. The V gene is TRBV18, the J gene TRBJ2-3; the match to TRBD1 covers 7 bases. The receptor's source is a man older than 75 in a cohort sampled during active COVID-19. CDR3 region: CASSSTGPDTQYF. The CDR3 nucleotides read TGTGCCAGCTCATCGACAGGGCCAGATACGCAGTATTTT.